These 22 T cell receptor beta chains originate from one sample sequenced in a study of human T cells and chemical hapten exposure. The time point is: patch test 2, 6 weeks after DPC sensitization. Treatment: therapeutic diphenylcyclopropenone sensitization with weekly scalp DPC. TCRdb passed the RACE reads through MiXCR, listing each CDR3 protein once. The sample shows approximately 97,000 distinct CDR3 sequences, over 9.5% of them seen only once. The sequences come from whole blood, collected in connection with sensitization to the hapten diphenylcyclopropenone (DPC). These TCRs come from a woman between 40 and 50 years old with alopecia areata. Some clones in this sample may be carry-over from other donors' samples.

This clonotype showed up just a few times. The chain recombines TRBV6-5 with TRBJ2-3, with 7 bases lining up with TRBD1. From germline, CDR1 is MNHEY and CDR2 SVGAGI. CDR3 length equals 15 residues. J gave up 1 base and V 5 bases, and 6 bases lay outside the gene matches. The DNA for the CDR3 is TGTGCCAGCAGTCGACAGGGCCCCGGCACAGATACGCAGTATTTT. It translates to CASSRQGPGTDTQYF.

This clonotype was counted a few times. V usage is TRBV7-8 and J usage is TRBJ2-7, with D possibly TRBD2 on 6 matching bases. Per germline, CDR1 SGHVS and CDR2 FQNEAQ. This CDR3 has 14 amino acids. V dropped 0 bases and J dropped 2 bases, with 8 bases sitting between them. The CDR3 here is CASSLAEGTYEQYF. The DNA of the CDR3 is TGTGCCAGCAGCTTAGCGGAGGGGACCTACGAGCAGTACTTC.

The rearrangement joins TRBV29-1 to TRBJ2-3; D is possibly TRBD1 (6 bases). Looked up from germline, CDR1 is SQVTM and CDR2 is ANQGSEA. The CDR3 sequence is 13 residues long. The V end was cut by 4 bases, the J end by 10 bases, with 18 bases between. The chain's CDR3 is CSVGAQGISAQYF. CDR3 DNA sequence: TGCAGCGTTGGGGCGCAGGGGATAAGTGCGCAGTATTTT.

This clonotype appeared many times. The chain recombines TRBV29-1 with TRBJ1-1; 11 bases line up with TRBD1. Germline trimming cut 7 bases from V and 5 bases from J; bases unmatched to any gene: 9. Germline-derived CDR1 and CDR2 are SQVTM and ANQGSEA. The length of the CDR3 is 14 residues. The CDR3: CSAGGQGAITEAFF. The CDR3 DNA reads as TGCAGCGCCGGTGGACAGGGGGCGATAACTGAAGCTTTCTTT. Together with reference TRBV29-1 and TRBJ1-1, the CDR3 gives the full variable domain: SAVISQKPSRDICQRGTSLTIQCQVDSQVTMMFWYRQQPGQSLTLIATANQGSEATYESGFVIDKFPISRPNLTFSTLTVSNMSPEDSSIYLCSAGGQGAITEAFFGQGTRLTVV.

CDR3 in DNA: TGTGCCAGCAGGCCAACAGGGTTTAGGTCCGAGCAGTACTTC. Translated, it gives CASRPTGFRSEQYF. The gene calls are TRBV12-3 or TRBV12-4 and TRBJ2-7; D is perhaps TRBD1 (6 bases). This CDR3 spans 14 amino acids. Trimming took off 6 bases at V and 6 bases at J, with 18 bases between the two ends.

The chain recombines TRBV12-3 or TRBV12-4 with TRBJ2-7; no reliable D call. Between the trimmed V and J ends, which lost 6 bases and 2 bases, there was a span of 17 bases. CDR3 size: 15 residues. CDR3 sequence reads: CASSPQDTSAYEQYF. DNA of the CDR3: TGTGCCAGCAGCCCGCAAGACACTTCGGCCTACGAGCAGTACTTC.

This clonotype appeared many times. The CDR3 protein is CASLGGTTQETQYF. In DNA, the CDR3 is TGTGCCAGTTTGGGTGGGACCACCCAAGAGACCCAGTACTTC. The chain combines TRBV19 with TRBJ2-5, with D perhaps assigned TRBD1 or TRBD2 (5 bases each). The ends were cut back, 8 bases at V and 1 base at J, with 14 bases in the middle. The length of the CDR3 is 14 residues. CDR1 LNHDA and CDR2 SQIVND come from the germline V gene (reference sequence). Drawing the rest from reference TRBV19 and TRBJ2-5, the complete variable domain is DGGITQSPKYLFRKEGQNVTLSCEQNLNHDAMYWYRQDPGQGLRLIYYSQIVNDFQKGDIAEGYSVSREKKESFPLTVTSAQKNPTAFYLCASLGGTTQETQYFGPGTRLLVL.

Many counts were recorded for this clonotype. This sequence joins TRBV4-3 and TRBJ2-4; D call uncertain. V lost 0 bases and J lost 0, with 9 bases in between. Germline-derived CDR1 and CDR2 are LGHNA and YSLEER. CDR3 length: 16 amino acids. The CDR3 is CASSQDPSLAKNIQYF. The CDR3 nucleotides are TGCGCCAGCAGCCAAGATCCCAGTCTAGCCAAAAACATTCAGTACTTC.

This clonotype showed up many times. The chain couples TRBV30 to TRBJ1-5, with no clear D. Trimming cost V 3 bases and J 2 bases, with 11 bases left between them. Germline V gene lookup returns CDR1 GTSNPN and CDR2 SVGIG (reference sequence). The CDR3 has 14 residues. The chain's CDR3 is CAWSQGRGNQPQHF. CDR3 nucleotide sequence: TGTGCCTGGAGCCAAGGGAGGGGCAATCAGCCCCAGCATTTT.

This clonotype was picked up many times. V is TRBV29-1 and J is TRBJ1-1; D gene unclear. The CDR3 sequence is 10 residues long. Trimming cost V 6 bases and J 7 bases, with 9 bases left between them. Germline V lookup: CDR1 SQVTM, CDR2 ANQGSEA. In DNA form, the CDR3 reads TGCAGCGTCACCAAGGGTGAAGCTTTCTTT. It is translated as CSVTKGEAFF.

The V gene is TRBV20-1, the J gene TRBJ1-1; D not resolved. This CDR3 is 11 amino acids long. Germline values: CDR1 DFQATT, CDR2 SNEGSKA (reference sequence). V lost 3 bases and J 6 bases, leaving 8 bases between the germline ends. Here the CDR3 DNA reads TGCAGTGCTAGCGAGACCTCTGAAGCTTTCTTT. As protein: CSASETSEAFF.

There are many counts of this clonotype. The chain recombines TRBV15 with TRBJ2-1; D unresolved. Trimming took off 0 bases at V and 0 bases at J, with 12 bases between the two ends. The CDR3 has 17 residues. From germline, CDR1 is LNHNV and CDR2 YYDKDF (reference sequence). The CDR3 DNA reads TGTGCCACCAGCAGAGATCCCCCCCTCAGCTCCTACAATGAGCAGTTCTTC. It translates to CATSRDPPLSSYNEQFF.

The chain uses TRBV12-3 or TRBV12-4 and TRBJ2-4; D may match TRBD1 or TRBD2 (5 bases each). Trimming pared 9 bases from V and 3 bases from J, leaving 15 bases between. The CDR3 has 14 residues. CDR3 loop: CASGGRVSKNIQYF. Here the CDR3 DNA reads TGTGCCAGTGGGGGACGAGTGAGCAAAAACATTCAGTACTTC.

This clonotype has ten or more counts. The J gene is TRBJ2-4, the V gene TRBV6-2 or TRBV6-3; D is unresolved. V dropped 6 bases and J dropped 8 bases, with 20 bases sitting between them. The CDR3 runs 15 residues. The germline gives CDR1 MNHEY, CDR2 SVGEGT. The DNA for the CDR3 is TGTGCCAGCAGCACTTCTAGGTACCCTCAGGACATTCAGTACTTC. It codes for CASSTSRYPQDIQYF.

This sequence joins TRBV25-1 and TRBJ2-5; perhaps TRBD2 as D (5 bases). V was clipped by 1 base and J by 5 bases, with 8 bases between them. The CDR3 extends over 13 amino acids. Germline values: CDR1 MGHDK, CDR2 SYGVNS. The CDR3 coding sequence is TGTGCCAGCAGTGAATTTGGCGGGGAGACCCAGTACTTC. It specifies CASSEFGGETQYF.

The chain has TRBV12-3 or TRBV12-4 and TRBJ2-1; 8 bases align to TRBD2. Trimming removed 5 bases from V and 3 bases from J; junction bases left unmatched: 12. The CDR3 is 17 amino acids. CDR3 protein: CASSPGGGGPLYNEQFF. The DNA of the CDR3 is TGTGCCAGCAGTCCCGGGGGGGGAGGGCCCCTCTACAATGAGCAGTTCTTC.

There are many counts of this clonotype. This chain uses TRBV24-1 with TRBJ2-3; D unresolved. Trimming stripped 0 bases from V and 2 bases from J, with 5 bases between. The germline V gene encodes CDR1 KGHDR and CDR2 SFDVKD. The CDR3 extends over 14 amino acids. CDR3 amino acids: CATSDLRATDTQYF. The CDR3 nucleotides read TGTGCCACCAGTGATTTGCGGGCCACAGATACGCAGTATTTT.

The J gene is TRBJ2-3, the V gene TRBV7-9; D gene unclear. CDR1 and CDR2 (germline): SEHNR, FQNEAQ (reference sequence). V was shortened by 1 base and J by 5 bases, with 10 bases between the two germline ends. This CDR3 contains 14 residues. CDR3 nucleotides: TGTGCCAGCAGCTTAGGTGGCTTCGGAGATACGCAGTATTTT. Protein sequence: CASSLGGFGDTQYF.

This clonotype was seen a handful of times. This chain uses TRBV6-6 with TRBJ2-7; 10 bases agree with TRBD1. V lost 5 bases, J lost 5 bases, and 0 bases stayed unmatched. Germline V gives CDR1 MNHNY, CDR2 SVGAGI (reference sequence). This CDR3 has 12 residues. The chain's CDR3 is CASSDRGHEQYF. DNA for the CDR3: TGTGCCAGCAGTGACAGGGGGCACGAGCAGTACTTC.

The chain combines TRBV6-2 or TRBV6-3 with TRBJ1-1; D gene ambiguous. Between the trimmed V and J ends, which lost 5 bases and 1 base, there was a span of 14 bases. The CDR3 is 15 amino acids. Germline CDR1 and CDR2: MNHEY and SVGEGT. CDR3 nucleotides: TGTGCCAGCAGTCCACTCGGTGCGGGGAACACTGAAGCTTTCTTT. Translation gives CASSPLGAGNTEAFF.

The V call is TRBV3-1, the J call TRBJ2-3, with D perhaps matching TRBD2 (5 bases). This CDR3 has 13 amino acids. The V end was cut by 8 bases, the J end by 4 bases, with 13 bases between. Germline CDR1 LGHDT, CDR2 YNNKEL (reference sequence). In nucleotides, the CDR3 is TGTGCCAGCGCGGCGGGCTATTCAGATACGCAGTATTTT. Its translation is CASAAGYSDTQYF.

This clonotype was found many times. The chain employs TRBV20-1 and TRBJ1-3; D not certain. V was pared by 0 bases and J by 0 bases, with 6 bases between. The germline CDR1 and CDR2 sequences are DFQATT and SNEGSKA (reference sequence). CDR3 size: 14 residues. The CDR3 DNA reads TGCAGTGCTAGAGATCCAAACTCTGGAAACACCATATATTTT. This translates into CSARDPNSGNTIYF.